The rows below give T cell receptor beta chains drawn from one sample of a study of T cell responses to AZD1222 COVID-19 vaccine. Generated by immunoSEQ multiplex PCR, the TCRdb table keeps only in-frame clones and is missing some. The sample lists about 93,000 clones, around 86% occurring once. The sequencing here drew on peripheral blood, taken on day 0 of AZD1222 vaccination. The receptor source for this set is an adult in good health. The CDR3 runs from the conserved cysteine through the conserved F or W. Fields, in order: V gene, clone size, J gene, D gene, CDR3 DNA, CDR3 protein. The D gene is left open where the match is weak. Some rows have no size entry. The others give once, few or many, or a class for an expanded clone.

TRBV28	.	TRBJ1-4	.	TGTGCCAGCAGTTTAGGGGCAACTAATGAAAAACTGTTTTTT	CASSLGATNEKLFF
TRBV28	.	TRBJ2-4	.	TGTGCCAGCAGTCAGGGTGGAAACATTCAGTACTTC	CASSQGGNIQYF
TRBV3-1/TRBV3-2	.	TRBJ2-2	.	TGTGCCAGCAGCCACGAGAGCCGCGGGGACACCGGGGAGCTGTTTTTT	CASSHESRGDTGELFF
TRBV6-5	.	TRBJ1-1	TRBD1	TGTGCCAGCCGGGACAGGGCATTAGTCACTGAAGCTTTCTTT	CASRDRALVTEAFF
TRBV28	.	TRBJ1-2	TRBD1	TGTGCCAGCAGGACCAGGTCCTGGACAGGGGGCGGGTATGGCTACACCTTC	CASRTRSWTGGGYGYTF
TRBV15	.	TRBJ2-5	.	TGTGCCACCAGCATCGCGATACAGGGCCGAGAGACCCAGTACTTC	CATSIAIQGRETQYF
TRBV18	once	TRBJ2-1	.	TGTGCCAGCTCACCACAGTATGAGCAGTTCTTC	CASSPQYEQFF
TRBV11-3	.	TRBJ2-2	TRBD2	TGTGCCAGCAGCTCGGGACTAGCATTCGCCGGGGAGCTGTTTTTT	CASSSGLAFAGELFF
TRBV18	.	TRBJ2-1	TRBD2	TGTGCCAGCTCACCACTCCTAGCGGGAGGCCACTACAATGAGCAGTTCTTC	CASSPLLAGGHYNEQFF
TRBV7-3	.	TRBJ2-5	.	TGTGCCAGCAGCTTAACGAGTGGCGGCCAAGAGACCCAGTACTTC	CASSLTSGGQETQYF
TRBV29-1	once	TRBJ2-7	.	TGCAGTGGGCGGGGTAGCTCCTACGAGCAGTACTTC	CSGRGSSYEQYF
TRBV27	.	TRBJ2-1	.	TGTGCCAGCAGTTTAATCTACCCTGGCCCCAATGAGCAGTTCTTC	CASSLIYPGPNEQFF
TRBV4-2	few	TRBJ1-2	.	TGTGCCAGCAGCCCCCCACTCGATATGCGGGGGCTGGATGGCTACACCTTC	CASSPPLDMRGLDGYTF
TRBV4-2	once	TRBJ2-2	.	TGTGCCAGCAGCCAAGAGAGGATAGCAAGCGGGGAGCTGTTTTTT	CASSQERIASGELFF
TRBV19	.	TRBJ2-3	.	TGTGCCAGTAGAAGGGAAGATCAGCGGGATACGCAGTATTTT	CASRREDQRDTQYF
TRBV4-3	.	TRBJ2-1	TRBD2	TGCGCCAGCAGCCAGGCTAGCGGGTGGGGCAATGAGCAGTTCTTC	CASSQASGWGNEQFF
TRBV5-8	few	TRBJ1-5	.	TGTGCCAGCAGCTTGATGAGAGGGGATGGAGAGCCCCAGCATTTT	CASSLMRGDGEPQHF
TRBV5-1	.	TRBJ2-5	TRBD2	TGCGCCAGCAGCCCTAGACTAGCGGGAGTGATGGAGACCCAGTACTTC	CASSPRLAGVMETQYF
TRBV6-5	.	TRBJ1-1	.	TGTGCCAGCAACTTGGGGGGGCGGAGTGACACTGAAGCTTTCTTT	CASNLGGRSDTEAFF
TRBV18	.	TRBJ1-5	.	TGTGCCAGCTCACCATACCAGGATCAGCCCCAGCATTTT	CASSPYQDQPQHF
TRBV19	once	TRBJ1-5	.	TGTGCCAGTAGTTTTAGGGACAATCAGCCCCAGCATTTT	CASSFRDNQPQHF
TRBV10-3	once	TRBJ2-5	TRBD1	TGTGCCATCAGGCCGGGACAGGGGGCGTCTCTCTTCGGTCAAGAGACCCAGTACTTC	CAIRPGQGASLFGQETQYF
TRBV28	.	TRBJ2-7	.	TGTGCCAGCAGTTCGGGACTCCTGGTGGGATACGAGCAGTACTTC	CASSSGLLVGYEQYF
TRBV3-1/TRBV3-2	.	TRBJ1-5	TRBD1	TGTGCCAGCTCTGAAGGCGGGCAGGGGGCCTACTATAGCAATCAGCCCCAGCATTTT	CASSEGGQGAYYSNQPQHF
TRBV6-5	.	TRBJ1-2	.	TGTGCCAGCGGACACCCCTATGGCTACACCTTC	CASGHPYGYTF
TRBV2	few	TRBJ2-7	TRBD2	TGTGCCAGCAGTACGCGGACTAGCGGGAGCGAGCAGTACTTC	CASSTRTSGSEQYF
TRBV4-2	.	TRBJ2-5	.	TGTGCCAGCAGCCAAGATCGGGCAGAAGCAGAAGAGACCCAGTACTTC	CASSQDRAEAEETQYF
TRBV29-1	.	TRBJ2-1	TRBD2	TGCAGCGCCGGAAGGACTAGCGGTTCCTCCTACAATGAGCAGTTCTTC	CSAGRTSGSSYNEQFF
TRBV12-5	few	TRBJ2-7	TRBD1	TGTGCTAGTGGAAAGGCGGGACAGGGGAACTACGAGCAGTACTTC	CASGKAGQGNYEQYF
TRBV5-1	.	TRBJ2-6	TRBD2	TGCGCCAGCAGGACTAGCGGGAGTGCTGGGGCCAACGTCCTGACTTTC	CASRTSGSAGANVLTF
TRBV29-1	.	TRBJ2-2	.	TGCAGCGTTGAAGGACTCACGGGGGCGAACACCGGGGAGCTGTTTTTT	CSVEGLTGANTGELFF
TRBV19	.	TRBJ1-2	.	TGTGCCAGTAGAGGGCAGGAGATCTATGGCTACACCTTC	CASRGQEIYGYTF
TRBV2	.	TRBJ1-4	TRBD1	TGTGCCAGCAGTAAACAACCGGGACAGGGGGCGGGAAAACTGTTTTTT	CASSKQPGQGAGKLFF
TRBV15	.	TRBJ2-1	.	TGTGCCACCAGCAGAGATAATCCCGACGGTGAGCAGTTCTTC	CATSRDNPDGEQFF
TRBV3-1/TRBV3-2	.	TRBJ2-3	TRBD2	TGTGCCAGCAGGTGGACTAGCGGGAGCCCCGGGACAGATACGCAGTATTTT	CASRWTSGSPGTDTQYF
TRBV6-6	.	TRBJ1-5	.	TGTGCCAGCAGTTACTTCAGGACGGGAGAGCGGCCCCAGCATTTT	CASSYFRTGERPQHF
TRBV11-1	.	TRBJ2-1	TRBD2	TGTGCCAGCAGCCATCGGGAGGGCTCCTACAATGAGCAGTTCTTC	CASSHREGSYNEQFF
TRBV18	.	TRBJ2-2	.	TGTGCCAGCTCACCAGACACCGGGGAGCTGTTTTTT	CASSPDTGELFF
TRBV28	.	TRBJ1-5	.	TGTGCCAGCAGCCCCCGTTGGCCCAGGGGCAATCAGCCCCAGCATTTT	CASSPRWPRGNQPQHF
TRBV4-2	few	TRBJ1-5	.	TGTGCCAGCAGCCAAATGGGAGGGGTATATAGCAATCAGCCCCAGCATTTT	CASSQMGGVYSNQPQHF
TRBV6-6	.	TRBJ2-6	.	TGTGCCAGCTGTCCGGCCAGACGAGGTGCTGGGGCCAACGTCCTGACTTTC	CASCPARRGAGANVLTF
TRBV2	.	TRBJ2-2	TRBD2	TGTGCCAGCAGTGAAGTGGTGACTAGCATAGCCGGGGAGCTGTTTTTT	CASSEVVTSIAGELFF
TRBV10-3	few	TRBJ1-2	.	TGTGCCATCAGTGAACCCCTCGGGGGCAGGAAGGGCTATGGCTACACCTTC	CAISEPLGGRKGYGYTF
TRBV7-3	.	TRBJ2-1	TRBD2	TGTGCCAGCAGAGAGACTAGCGGGAGGGCCAATGAGCAGTTCTTC	CASRETSGRANEQFF
TRBV21-1	.	TRBJ1-5	.	TGTGCCAGCAGCAATAGGACAGTCAGTCAGCCCCAGCATTTT	CASSNRTVSQPQHF